This TCR beta chain was sequenced in a study of CD8 T cells in ankylosing spondylitis (TCRdb year 2017). Background for the entire study: The study set out to find disease-linked TCR variants by profiling T cell receptor beta repertoires in ankylosing spondylitis patients and healthy donors. The full study cohort was made up of about 25 ankylosing spondylitis patients and over 90 healthy donors. Peripheral blood was sampled, and synovial fluid was also collected from ankylosing spondylitis patients. The investigation overall reported the following: A TCR beta motif of several highly homologous amino acid variants appeared characteristic of blood from ankylosing spondylitis patients. The disease-linked clones had a CD8+ phenotype and were found at relatively low frequencies in peripheral blood. Some TCR beta motif variants had previously been reported in synovial fluid and blood of reactive arthritis patients, which suggested common disease-initiation mechanisms. Significant enrichment of the disease-linked clones was reported in matched synovial fluid samples from ankylosing spondylitis patients.

The CDR3 starts with the cysteine, ends with the phenylalanine, and has 19 residues. Of the read, only the CDR3 DNA is kept; its 57 bases are in frame from base 1. For CDR1 and CDR2, the germline V gene lists MNHEY and SVGEGT. Trimming takes 0 bases off V and 8 bases off J; junction bases not matched to a gene: 13. As concerns this clonotype: Its antigen is not yet known. There are no base qualities to consult, and no much larger clone falls within one base.

Sequenced using an Illumina HiSeq 2500. TCR beta libraries were prepared by quantitative 5'-RACE with molecular barcodes. The authors processed their data as follows. Disease-linked TCR variants were identified with a new computational method built on a probabilistic model of VDJ rearrangement. TCRdb ran its own pipeline on the public reads, namely fastp trimming at Q25 and MiXCR clone calling, and kept in-frame beta chains. Rows with one shared CDR3 protein collapse into an entry with the most common genes and DNA. The V and J calls reflect TCRdb's pipeline rather than the authors' work. The sample includes roughly 180,000 distinct CDR3 sequences, with 9.8% observed a single time. More than 13% of the sample goes to the ten largest clones.

The sequence was collected from a female donor with ankylosing spondylitis or in good health (not recorded which). The sequence joins TRBV6-2 or TRBV6-3 to TRBJ2-1; 13 bases in the middle match TRBD2. The sequencing sample was made of blood, either unsorted or a sorted T cell fraction (not recorded which). CDR3 loop: CASSYSRGLAGVARHEQFF. The sequenced DNA: TGTGCCAGCAGTTACTCCCGAGGACTAGCGGGAGTGGCACGGCATGAGCAGTTCTTC.